These 27 T cell receptor beta chains were sequenced from one sample in a study of CD8+ T cells in alopecia areata. cDNA reverse transcribed from extracted RNA served as the sequencing template. Sequencing used immunoSEQ multiplex PCR; TCRdb keeps in-frame clones, though not all of them. The data show approximately 150,000 clones, less than 65% seen once. Source material: CD8+ T cells sorted from blood. These receptors all stem from a human donor in good health.

This clone came up a few times. The chain employs TRBV29-1 and TRBJ2-1, with TRBD2 matching 9 bases. CDR1 and CDR2 (germline): SQVTM, ANQGSEA. This CDR3 contains 16 residues. The V and J ends lost 0 bases and 6 bases, in that order; junction bases with no gene match: 9. The CDR3 protein is CSVEDWGLARSNEQFF. Here the CDR3 DNA reads TGCAGCGTTGAAGATTGGGGACTAGCTCGGTCCAATGAGCAGTTCTTC.

The V and J genes are TRBV27 and TRBJ1-1; TRBD1 is a possible D gene (5 bases). CDR3 length: 13 residues. The V end was cut by 3 bases, the J end by 2 bases, with 7 bases between. Germline CDR1 reads MNHEY; CDR2 reads SMNVEV (reference sequence). CDR3 sequence: CASSFTGNTEAFF. Here the CDR3 DNA reads TGTGCCAGCAGTTTTACAGGCAACACTGAAGCTTTCTTT.

The table lists this clone with a few counts. V usage is TRBV27 and J usage is TRBJ2-7; unclear D gene. With 5 bases removed from V and 1 base from J, the gap between germline ends came to 12 bases. This CDR3 region has 14 residues. Germline V gene data show CDR1 as MNHEY and CDR2 as SMNVEV (reference sequence). The CDR3 DNA reads TGTGCCAGCAGTCCCTGGCGTCCGTCCTACGAGCAGTACTTC. It specifies CASSPWRPSYEQYF.

This clone was counted a few times. CDR3 in amino acids: CATPDGGEQFF. CDR3 sequence (DNA): TGTGCCACGCCCGATGGGGGTGAGCAGTTCTTC. The chain combines TRBV2 with TRBJ2-1; possibly TRBD1 or TRBD2 for D (5 bases each). CDR1 and CDR2 from the germline V gene are SNHLY and FYNNEI. V was pared by 10 bases and J by 9 bases, with 13 bases between. The CDR3 loop spans 11 amino acids.

This clone was picked up one time. The chain carries TRBV15 and TRBJ2-1; D is ambiguous. V lost 4 bases, J lost 2 bases, and 12 bases lay in between. Germline V gene lookup returns CDR1 LNHNV and CDR2 YYDKDF (reference sequence). The CDR3 is 15 amino acids. The CDR3 bases are TGTGCCACCAGCAACTCCCCGCCGGCCTACAATGAGCAGTTCTTC. It is translated as CATSNSPPAYNEQFF.

The rearrangement links TRBV19 to TRBJ1-1; D uncertain. The V end lost 3 bases, the J end lost 4 bases, and 9 bases lay between the germline ends. CDR3 length equals 13 residues. Germline CDR1 LNHDA, CDR2 SQIVND (reference sequence). The CDR3 spells CASSIGVGTEAFF. CDR3 sequence (DNA): TGTGCCAGTAGTATCGGCGTCGGCACTGAAGCTTTCTTT.

This clone has more than one count but fewer than ten. This chain uses TRBV6-5 with TRBJ2-7; D is ambiguous. The V gene lost 2 bases and the J gene lost 2 bases, with 10 bases spanning the gap. CDR1 is MNHEY, CDR2 SVGAGI, per germline. This CDR3 spans 14 amino acids. The CDR3 spells CASSYEPGAYEQYF. The CDR3 DNA follows: TGTGCCAGCAGTTACGAGCCAGGAGCCTACGAGCAGTACTTC.

The chain has TRBV10-3 and TRBJ2-3; D possibly corresponds to TRBD2 (5 bases). In germline, CDR1 is ENHRY, CDR2 SYGVKD. The CDR3 has 16 amino acids. V dropped 2 bases and J dropped 2 bases, with 14 bases sitting between them. The CDR3 sequence is CAISEMGEGFTDTQYF. CDR3 sequence (DNA): TGTGCCATCAGTGAGATGGGTGAGGGTTTCACAGATACGCAGTATTTT.

The chain employs TRBV7-9 and TRBJ2-5, with D uncertain. Trimming left V 1 base short and J 2 bases short, with 8 bases between. Germline loops: CDR1 SEHNR, CDR2 FQNEAQ (reference sequence). The CDR3 runs 14 residues. The CDR3 DNA reads as TGTGCCAGCAGCTTAGGGGCCGCGCAAGAGACCCAGTACTTC. As protein: CASSLGAAQETQYF.

This chain links TRBV2 with TRBJ2-7; 8 bases are a match to TRBD2. The CDR3 has 14 amino acids. Germline V gives CDR1 SNHLY, CDR2 FYNNEI. Unmatched junction bases numbered 3, after V lost 1 base and J lost 4 bases. The CDR3 DNA sequence: TGTGCCAGCAGTGAAGAACTAGCGGATTACGAGCAGTACTTC. Translated: CASSEELADYEQYF.

The CDR3 here is CSVDPGQSTGELFF. The CDR3 DNA sequence: TGCAGCGTAGACCCGGGACAGTCCACCGGGGAGCTGTTTTTT. J is TRBJ2-2 and V is TRBV29-1; 7 positions agree with TRBD1. The trim removed 6 bases at V and 4 bases at J, leaving 8 bases unmatched. The length of the CDR3 is 14 residues. The V gene's germline CDR1 is SQVTM and CDR2 ANQGSEA.

The V call is TRBV5-6, the J call TRBJ2-5; D might be TRBD2 (6 bases). Germline values: CDR1 SGHDT, CDR2 YYEEEE. V lost 0 bases and J 1 base, leaving 10 bases between the germline ends. The CDR3 length is 15 residues. CDR3 DNA sequence: TGTGCCAGCAGCTTGGCCGGAGGGCCCCAAGAGACCCAGTACTTC. Amino acids: CASSLAGGPQETQYF. The variable domain in full, completed from reference TRBV5-6 and TRBJ2-5, reads DAGVTQSPTHLIKTRGQQVTLRCSPKSGHDTVSWYQQALGQGPQFIFQYYEEEERQRGNFPDRFSGHQFPNYSSELNVNALLLGDSALYLCASSLAGGPQETQYFGPGTRLLVL.

This rearrangement joins TRBV5-4 to TRBJ1-1; 7 bases are a match to TRBD1. CDR3 size: 14 residues. The V gene's germline CDR1 is SGHNT and CDR2 YYREEE (reference sequence). With V trimmed by 4 bases and J by 3 bases, 6 bases remained unmatched. This CDR3 is CASSVTTGDTEAFF. The CDR3 DNA sequence: TGTGCCAGCAGCGTAACTACAGGGGACACTGAAGCTTTCTTT.

The chain uses TRBV13 and TRBJ2-7; 7 bases match TRBD2. Germline trimming cut 4 bases from V and 3 bases from J; bases unmatched to any gene: 6. Per the germline V gene, CDR1 is PRHDT and CDR2 is FYEKMQ (reference sequence). This CDR3 spans 14 amino acids. CDR3 sequence reads: CASSWPGGDYEQYF. CDR3 in DNA: TGTGCCAGCAGCTGGCCGGGAGGAGACTACGAGCAGTACTTC.

This rearrangement joins TRBV20-1 to TRBJ2-7; D call uncertain. Trimming left V 4 bases short and J 3 bases short, with 7 bases between. The germline V gene has CDR1 DFQATT and CDR2 SNEGSKA (reference sequence). The CDR3 is 11 amino acids. The DNA for the CDR3 is TGCAGTGCTAAACACGGCTACGAGCAGTACTTC. Translating gives CSAKHGYEQYF.

The CDR3 is CASSYGTSFDEQFF. The DNA of the CDR3 is TGTGCCAGCAGTTATGGGACTAGCTTCGATGAGCAGTTCTTC. The V gene is TRBV27, the J gene TRBJ2-1, with 9 positions matching TRBD2. Looked up from germline, CDR1 is MNHEY and CDR2 is SMNVEV (reference sequence). J gave up 8 bases and V 4 bases, and 6 bases lay outside the gene matches. This CDR3 region has 14 residues.

The V and J genes are TRBV29-1 and TRBJ2-1; D possibly corresponds to TRBD2 (6 bases). The CDR3 consists of 14 residues. The ends were cut back, 4 bases at V and 3 bases at J, with 13 bases in the middle. Germline V lookup: CDR1 SQVTM, CDR2 ANQGSEA. DNA of the CDR3: TGCAGCGTTGTCTCACGGGAGAGCTACAATGAGCAGTTCTTC. Amino acids: CSVVSRESYNEQFF.

The gene calls are TRBV5-1 and TRBJ2-1; D is perhaps TRBD2 (5 bases). The CDR3 totals 14 residues. V was pared by 1 base and J by 8 bases, with 13 bases between. From germline, CDR1 is SGHRS and CDR2 YFSETQ. CDR3 residues: CASSLRESQDEQFF. DNA of the CDR3: TGCGCCAGCAGCTTGCGGGAATCTCAGGATGAGCAGTTCTTC.

This clone showed up just a few times. Different DNA sequences within this sample yield the same CDR3. The genes are TRBV20-1 and TRBJ2-1, with D uncertain. Trimming pared 1 base from V and 9 bases from J, leaving 7 bases between. The CDR3 loop spans 11 amino acids. Germline CDR1 DFQATT, CDR2 SNEGSKA (reference sequence). CDR3 bases: TGCAGTGCTAGAGCCCTGGGTGAGCAGTTCTTC. This translates into CSARALGEQFF.

The chain employs TRBV29-1 and TRBJ2-7; D might be TRBD2 (7 bases). This CDR3 has 12 amino acids. Germline CDR1 reads SQVTM; CDR2 reads ANQGSEA. The CDR3 loop is CAGGRASYEQYF. Here the CDR3 DNA reads TGCGCCGGGGGGCGGGCCTCCTACGAGCAGTACTTC.

The chain employs TRBV7-6 and TRBJ2-1; 7 bases are shared with TRBD2. V dropped 5 bases and J dropped 9; count of bases not matched to a gene: 4. Germline CDR1 SGHVS, CDR2 FNYEAQ. The CDR3 has 12 residues. This chain's CDR3 is CASSRTGGEQFF. In DNA form, the CDR3 reads TGTGCCAGCAGCCGGACGGGGGGTGAGCAGTTCTTC.

The chain couples TRBV18 to TRBJ1-1; D gene ambiguous. Trimming cost V 2 bases and J 3 bases, with 13 bases left between them. The CDR3 is 15 amino acids. The germline gives CDR1 KGHSH, CDR2 LQKENI. CDR3 sequence (DNA): TGTGCCAGCTCACCAGATCCGACTACGTACACTGAAGCTTTCTTT. It translates to CASSPDPTTYTEAFF.

V and J are TRBV25-1 and TRBJ1-5, with D possibly being TRBD1 (5 bases). This CDR3 spans 14 amino acids. V lost 2 bases and J 5 bases, leaving 10 bases between the germline ends. The germline V gene has CDR1 MGHDK and CDR2 SYGVNS. CDR3: CASSEGAGDQPQHF. In DNA form, the CDR3 reads TGTGCCAGCAGTGAAGGGGCTGGCGATCAGCCCCAGCATTTT. Based on the CDR3 plus reference TRBV25-1 and TRBJ1-5, the full variable domain is EADIYQTPRYLVIGTGKKITLECSQTMGHDKMYWYQQDPGMELHLIHYSYGVNSTEKGDLSSESTVSRIRTEHFPLTLESARPSHTSQYLCASSEGAGDQPQHFGDGTRLSIL.

This clone was observed once. The V call is TRBV28, the J call TRBJ2-7; 8 bases match TRBD1. The junction had 8 bases not matched to a gene; V was cut back by 4 bases and J by 0 bases. The CDR3 extends over 16 amino acids. Germline V gene lookup returns CDR1 MDHEN and CDR2 SYDVKM. As DNA, the CDR3 is TGTGCCAGCAGTTCCCTGTTGGACAGGGCCTCCTACGAGCAGTACTTC. The encoded protein is CASSSLLDRASYEQYF.

As to this clone: This specimen includes other DNA sequences encoding the same CDR3. The chain recombines TRBV29-1 with TRBJ2-3; D is unresolved. The CDR3 sequence is 11 residues long. Germline CDR1 reads SQVTM; CDR2 reads ANQGSEA. Trimming shortened V by 4 bases and J by 0 bases, and 2 bases separated the two germline ends. The CDR3 here is CSVGSTDTQYF. The CDR3 DNA sequence: TGCAGCGTTGGTAGCACAGATACGCAGTATTTT.

In this sample, this clone turned up once. J is TRBJ2-7 and V is TRBV5-1, with D hard to call. Germline values: CDR1 SGHRS, CDR2 YFSETQ. Trimming took 2 bases from V and 1 from J, leaving 13 bases between them. The CDR3 spans 15 residues. This CDR3 is CASSFSLQASYEQYF. CDR3 nucleotide sequence: TGCGCCAGCAGCTTCTCCCTCCAGGCTTCCTACGAGCAGTACTTC.

The chain uses TRBV9 and TRBJ2-1, with 9 bases that match TRBD2. After removal of 6 bases from V and 9 bases from J, the junction contained 13 bases not matched to a gene. Germline V CDR1 and CDR2: SGDLS, YYNGEE. This CDR3 is built from 15 residues. CDR3 nucleotide sequence: TGTGCCAGCACCTCTTCGGGCGGGAGGGCGGTTGAGCAGTTCTTC. As protein: CASTSSGGRAVEQFF.